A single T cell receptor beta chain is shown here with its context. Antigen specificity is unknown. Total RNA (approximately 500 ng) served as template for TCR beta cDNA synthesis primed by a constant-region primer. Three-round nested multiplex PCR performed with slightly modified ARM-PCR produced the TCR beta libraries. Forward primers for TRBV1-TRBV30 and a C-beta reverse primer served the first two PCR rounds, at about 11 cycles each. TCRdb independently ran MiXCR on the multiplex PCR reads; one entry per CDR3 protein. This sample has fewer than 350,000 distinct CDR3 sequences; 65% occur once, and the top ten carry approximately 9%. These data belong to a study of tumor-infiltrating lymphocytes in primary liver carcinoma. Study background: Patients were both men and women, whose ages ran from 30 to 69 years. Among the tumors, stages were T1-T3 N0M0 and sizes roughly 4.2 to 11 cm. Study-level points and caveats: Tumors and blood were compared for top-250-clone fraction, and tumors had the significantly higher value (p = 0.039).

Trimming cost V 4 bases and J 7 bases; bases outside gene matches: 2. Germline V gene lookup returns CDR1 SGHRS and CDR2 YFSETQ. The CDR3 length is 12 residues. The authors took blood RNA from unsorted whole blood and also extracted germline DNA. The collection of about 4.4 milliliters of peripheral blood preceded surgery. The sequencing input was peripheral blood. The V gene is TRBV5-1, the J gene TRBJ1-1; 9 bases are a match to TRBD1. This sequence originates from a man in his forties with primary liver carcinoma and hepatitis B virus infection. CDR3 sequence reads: CASSKGQGEAFF. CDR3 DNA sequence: TGCGCCAGCAGCAAGGGACAGGGTGAAGCTTTCTTT.